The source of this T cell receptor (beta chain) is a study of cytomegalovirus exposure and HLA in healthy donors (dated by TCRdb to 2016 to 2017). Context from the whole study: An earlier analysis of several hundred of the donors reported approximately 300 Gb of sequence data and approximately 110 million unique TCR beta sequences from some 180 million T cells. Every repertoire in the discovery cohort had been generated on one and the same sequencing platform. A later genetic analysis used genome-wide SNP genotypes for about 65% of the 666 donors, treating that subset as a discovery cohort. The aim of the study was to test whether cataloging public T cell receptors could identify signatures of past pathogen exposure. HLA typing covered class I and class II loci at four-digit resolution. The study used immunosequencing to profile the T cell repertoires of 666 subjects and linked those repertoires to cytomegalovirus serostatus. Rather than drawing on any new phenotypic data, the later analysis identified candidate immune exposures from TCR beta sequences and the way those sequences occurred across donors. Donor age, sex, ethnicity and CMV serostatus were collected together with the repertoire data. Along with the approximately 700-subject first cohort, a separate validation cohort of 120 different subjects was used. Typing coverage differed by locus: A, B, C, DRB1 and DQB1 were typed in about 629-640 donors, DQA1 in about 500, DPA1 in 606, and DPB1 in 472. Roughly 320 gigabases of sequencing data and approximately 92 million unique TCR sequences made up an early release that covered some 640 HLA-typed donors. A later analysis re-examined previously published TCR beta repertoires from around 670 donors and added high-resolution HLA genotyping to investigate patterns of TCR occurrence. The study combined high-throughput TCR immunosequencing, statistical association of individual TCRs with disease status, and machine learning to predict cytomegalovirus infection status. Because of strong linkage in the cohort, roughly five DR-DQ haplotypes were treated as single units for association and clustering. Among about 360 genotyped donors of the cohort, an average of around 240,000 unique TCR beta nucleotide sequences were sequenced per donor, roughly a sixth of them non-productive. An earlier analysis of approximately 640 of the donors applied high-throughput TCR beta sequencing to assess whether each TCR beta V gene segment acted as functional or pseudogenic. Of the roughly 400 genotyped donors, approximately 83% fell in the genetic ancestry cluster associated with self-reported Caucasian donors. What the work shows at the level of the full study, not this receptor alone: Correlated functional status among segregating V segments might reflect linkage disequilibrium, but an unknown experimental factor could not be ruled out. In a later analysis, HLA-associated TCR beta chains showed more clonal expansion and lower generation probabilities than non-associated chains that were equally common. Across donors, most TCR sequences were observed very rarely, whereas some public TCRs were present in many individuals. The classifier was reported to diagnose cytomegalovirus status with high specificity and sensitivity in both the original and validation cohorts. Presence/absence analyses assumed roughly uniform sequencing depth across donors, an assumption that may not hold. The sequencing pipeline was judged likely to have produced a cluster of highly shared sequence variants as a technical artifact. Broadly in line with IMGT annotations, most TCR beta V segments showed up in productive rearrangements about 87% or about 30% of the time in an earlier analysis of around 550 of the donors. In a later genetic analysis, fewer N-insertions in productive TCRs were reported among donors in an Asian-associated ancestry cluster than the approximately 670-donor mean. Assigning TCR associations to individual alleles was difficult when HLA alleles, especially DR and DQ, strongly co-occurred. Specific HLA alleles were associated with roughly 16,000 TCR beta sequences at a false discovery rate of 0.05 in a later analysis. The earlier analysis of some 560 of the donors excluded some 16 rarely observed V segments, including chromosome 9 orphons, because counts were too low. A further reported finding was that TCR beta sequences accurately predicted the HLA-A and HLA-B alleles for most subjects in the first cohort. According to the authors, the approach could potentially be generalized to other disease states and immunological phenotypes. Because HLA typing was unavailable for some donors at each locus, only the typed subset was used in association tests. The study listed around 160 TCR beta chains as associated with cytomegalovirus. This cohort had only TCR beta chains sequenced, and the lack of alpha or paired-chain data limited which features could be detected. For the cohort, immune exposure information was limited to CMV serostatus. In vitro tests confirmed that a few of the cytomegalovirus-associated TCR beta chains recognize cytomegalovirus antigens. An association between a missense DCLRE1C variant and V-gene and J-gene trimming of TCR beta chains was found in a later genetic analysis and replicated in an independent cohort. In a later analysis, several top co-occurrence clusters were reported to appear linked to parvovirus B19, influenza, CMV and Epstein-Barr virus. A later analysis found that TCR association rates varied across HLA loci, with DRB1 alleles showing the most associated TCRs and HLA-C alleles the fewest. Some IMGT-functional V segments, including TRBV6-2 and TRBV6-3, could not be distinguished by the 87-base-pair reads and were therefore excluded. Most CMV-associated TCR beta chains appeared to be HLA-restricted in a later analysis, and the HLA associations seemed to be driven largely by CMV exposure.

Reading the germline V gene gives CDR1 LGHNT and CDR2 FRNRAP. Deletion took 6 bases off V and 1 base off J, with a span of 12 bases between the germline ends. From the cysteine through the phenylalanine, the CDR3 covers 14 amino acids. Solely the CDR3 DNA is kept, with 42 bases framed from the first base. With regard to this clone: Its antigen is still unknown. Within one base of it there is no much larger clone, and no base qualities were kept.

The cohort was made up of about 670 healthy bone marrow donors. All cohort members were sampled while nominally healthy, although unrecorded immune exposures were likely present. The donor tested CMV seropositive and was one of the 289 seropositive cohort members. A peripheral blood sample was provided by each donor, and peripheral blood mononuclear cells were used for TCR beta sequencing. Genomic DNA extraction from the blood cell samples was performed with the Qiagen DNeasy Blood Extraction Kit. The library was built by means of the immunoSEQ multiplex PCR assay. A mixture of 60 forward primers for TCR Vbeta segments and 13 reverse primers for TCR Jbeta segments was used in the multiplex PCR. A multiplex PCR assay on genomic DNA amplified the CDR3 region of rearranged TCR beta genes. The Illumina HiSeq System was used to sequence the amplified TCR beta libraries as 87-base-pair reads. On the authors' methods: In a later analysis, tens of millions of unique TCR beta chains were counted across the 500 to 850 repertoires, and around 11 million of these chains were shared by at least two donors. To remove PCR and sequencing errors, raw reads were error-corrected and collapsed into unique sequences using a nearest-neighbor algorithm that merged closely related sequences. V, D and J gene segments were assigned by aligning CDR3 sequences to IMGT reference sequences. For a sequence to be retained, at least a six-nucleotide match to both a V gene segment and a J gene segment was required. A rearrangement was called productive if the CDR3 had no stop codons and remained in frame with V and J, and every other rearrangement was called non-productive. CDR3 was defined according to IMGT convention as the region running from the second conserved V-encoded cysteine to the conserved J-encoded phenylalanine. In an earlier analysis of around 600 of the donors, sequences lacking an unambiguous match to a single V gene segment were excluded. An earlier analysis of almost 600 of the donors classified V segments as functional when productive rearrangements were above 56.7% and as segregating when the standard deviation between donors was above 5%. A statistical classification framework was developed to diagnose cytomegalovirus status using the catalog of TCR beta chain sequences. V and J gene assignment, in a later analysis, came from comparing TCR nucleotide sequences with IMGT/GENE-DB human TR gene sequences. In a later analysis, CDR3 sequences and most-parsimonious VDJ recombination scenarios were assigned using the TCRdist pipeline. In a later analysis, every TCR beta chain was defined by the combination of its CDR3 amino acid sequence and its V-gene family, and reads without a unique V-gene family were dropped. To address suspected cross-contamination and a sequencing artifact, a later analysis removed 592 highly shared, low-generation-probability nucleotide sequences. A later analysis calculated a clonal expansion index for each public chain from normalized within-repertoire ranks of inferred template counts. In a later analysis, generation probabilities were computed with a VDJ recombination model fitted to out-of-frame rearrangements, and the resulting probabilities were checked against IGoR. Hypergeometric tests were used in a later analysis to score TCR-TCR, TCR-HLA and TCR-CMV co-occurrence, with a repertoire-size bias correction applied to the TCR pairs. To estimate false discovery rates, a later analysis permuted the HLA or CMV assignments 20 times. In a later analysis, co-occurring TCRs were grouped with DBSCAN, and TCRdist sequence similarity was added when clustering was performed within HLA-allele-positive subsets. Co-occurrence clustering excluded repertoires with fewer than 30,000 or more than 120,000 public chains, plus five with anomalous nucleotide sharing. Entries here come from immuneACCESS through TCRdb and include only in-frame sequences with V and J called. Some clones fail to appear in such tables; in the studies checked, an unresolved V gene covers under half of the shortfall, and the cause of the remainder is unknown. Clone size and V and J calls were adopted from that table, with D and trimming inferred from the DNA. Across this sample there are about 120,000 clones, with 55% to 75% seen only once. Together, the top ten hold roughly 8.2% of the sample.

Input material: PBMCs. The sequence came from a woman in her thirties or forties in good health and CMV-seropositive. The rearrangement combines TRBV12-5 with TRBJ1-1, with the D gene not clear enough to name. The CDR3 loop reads CASGLGEWNTEAFF. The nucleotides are TGTGCTAGTGGCCTCGGGGAGTGGAACACTGAAGCTTTCTTT.